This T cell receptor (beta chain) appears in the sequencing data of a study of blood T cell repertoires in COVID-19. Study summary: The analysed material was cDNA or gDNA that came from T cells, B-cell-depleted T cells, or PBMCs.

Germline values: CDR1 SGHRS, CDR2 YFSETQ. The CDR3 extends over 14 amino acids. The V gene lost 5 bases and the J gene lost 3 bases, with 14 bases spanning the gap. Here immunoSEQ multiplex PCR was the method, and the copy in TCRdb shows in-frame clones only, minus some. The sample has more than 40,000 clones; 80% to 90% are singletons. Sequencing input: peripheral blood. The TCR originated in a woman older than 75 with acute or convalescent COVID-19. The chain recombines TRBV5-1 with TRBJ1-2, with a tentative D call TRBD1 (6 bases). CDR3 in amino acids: CASRRDTGDYGYTF. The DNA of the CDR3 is TGCGCCAGCAGAAGGGACACAGGAGACTATGGCTACACCTTC.